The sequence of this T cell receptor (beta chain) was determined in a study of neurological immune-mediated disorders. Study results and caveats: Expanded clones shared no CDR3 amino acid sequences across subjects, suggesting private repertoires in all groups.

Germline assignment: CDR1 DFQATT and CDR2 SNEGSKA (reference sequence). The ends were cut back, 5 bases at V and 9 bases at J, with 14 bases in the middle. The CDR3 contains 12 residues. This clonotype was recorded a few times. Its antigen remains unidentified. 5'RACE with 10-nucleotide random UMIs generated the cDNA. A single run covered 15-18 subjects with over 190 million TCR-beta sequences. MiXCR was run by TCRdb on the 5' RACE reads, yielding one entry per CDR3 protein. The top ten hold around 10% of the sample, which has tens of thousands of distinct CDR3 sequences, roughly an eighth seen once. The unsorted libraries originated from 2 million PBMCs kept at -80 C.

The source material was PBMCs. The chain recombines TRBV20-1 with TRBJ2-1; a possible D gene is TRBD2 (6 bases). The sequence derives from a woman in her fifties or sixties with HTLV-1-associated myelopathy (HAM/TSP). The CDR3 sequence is CSAHKTSSEQFF. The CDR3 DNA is TGCAGTGCTCACAAAACTAGCAGTGAGCAGTTCTTC.